The 28 T cell receptor beta chains below were found in one sample sequenced in a study of OX40 agonist ivuxolimab in advanced cancers. Measured with immunoSEQ multiplex PCR; TCRdb has only the in-frame clones, and not every one. The table shows 60,000 or so clones, with roughly nine tenths occurring only once. The material sequenced was CD4+ or CD8+ T cells sorted from blood, taken in a trial of the OX40 agonist ivuxolimab. All receptors come from an adult with an advanced solid tumor such as melanoma, head and neck, liver or kidney cancer.

The CDR3 loop is CASSLIQGSYMNTEAFF. The CDR3 DNA reads as TGTGCCAGCAGCCTGATCCAGGGGTCATACATGAACACTGAAGCTTTCTTT. The V and J genes are TRBV28 and TRBJ1-1; D perhaps matches TRBD1 (6 bases). Germline lookup yields CDR1 MDHEN and CDR2 SYDVKM. V was clipped by 6 bases and J by 0 bases, with 20 bases between them. This CDR3 comprises 17 residues.

The J gene is TRBJ2-7, the V gene TRBV5-6, with D tentatively TRBD1 (5 bases). The CDR3 length is 14 residues. V gave up 2 bases and J gave up 4 bases, with 13 bases separating them. Germline V gene lookup returns CDR1 SGHDT and CDR2 YYEEEE. Here the CDR3 reads CASSLATDSYEQYF. CDR3 sequence (DNA): TGTGCCAGCAGCTTAGCGACAGATAGTTACGAGCAGTACTTC.

The V gene is TRBV19, the J gene TRBJ1-1, with D perhaps matching TRBD1 (5 bases). This CDR3 contains 15 residues. Germline values: CDR1 LNHDA, CDR2 SQIVND (reference sequence). Trimming removed 6 bases at V and 1 base at J, with 15 bases between. CDR3 bases: TGTGCCAGTAGCCATGGGAGCAGGGCGAACACTGAAGCTTTCTTT. Residues: CASSHGSRANTEAFF.

The chain has TRBV5-5 and TRBJ2-3; D gene ambiguous. Germline V lookup: CDR1 SGHKS, CDR2 YYEKEE (reference sequence). V dropped 4 bases and J dropped 4 bases, with 10 bases sitting between them. The CDR3 sequence is 13 residues long. The DNA for the CDR3 is TGTGCCAGCAGCCCGAATGTGGCAGATACGCAGTATTTT. This sequence encodes CASSPNVADTQYF.

This clone was picked up a small number of times. The chain carries TRBV27 and TRBJ2-7; 9 nucleotides align to TRBD2. The CDR3 runs to 16 residues. V lost 4 bases, J lost 1 base, and 8 bases stayed unmatched. Germline CDR1 and CDR2: MNHEY and SMNVEV (reference sequence). CDR3 in amino acids: CASSSPRGRASYEQYF. CDR3 DNA: TGTGCCAGCAGTTCCCCTCGCGGGAGGGCTTCCTACGAGCAGTACTTC.

The chain couples TRBV27 to TRBJ1-6; 9 positions match TRBD1. The germline V gene encodes CDR1 MNHEY and CDR2 SMNVEV (reference sequence). CDR3 length equals 15 residues. The junction had 9 bases not matched to a gene; V was cut back by 5 bases and J by 10 bases. The CDR3 DNA sequence: TGTGCCAGCAGTACTGGGACAGGGTGGGGGTCACCCCTCCACTTT. Its translation is CASSTGTGWGSPLHF.

This sequence joins TRBV11-2 and TRBJ1-1, with 10 bases aligning to TRBD1. With 4 bases clipped from V and 8 bases from J, the junction kept 10 bases outside the gene matches. CDR1 is SGHAT and CDR2 is FQNNGV in the germline V gene. The CDR3 runs 15 residues. Here the CDR3 DNA reads TGTGCCAGCAGCTGGAACGACAGGGGGCTGCTAGAAGCTTTCTTT. This sequence encodes CASSWNDRGLLEAFF. The full variable domain, completed using reference TRBV11-2 and TRBJ1-1, is EAGVAQSPRYKIIEKRQSVAFWCNPISGHATLYWYQQILGQGPKLLIQFQNNGVVDDSQLPKDRFSAERLKGVDSTLKIQPAKLEDSAVYLCASSWNDRGLLEAFFGQGTRLTVV.

The chain joins TRBV28 to TRBJ1-4; the D is unclear. With 10 bases removed from V and 0 bases from J, the gap between germline ends came to 9 bases. The CDR3 loop spans 13 amino acids. CDR1 is MDHEN, CDR2 SYDVKM, per germline. The CDR3 coding sequence is TGTGCCACCAACCTTGCAACTAATGAAAAACTGTTTTTT. Translating gives CATNLATNEKLFF.

This rearrangement joins TRBV27 to TRBJ2-2; 7 bases map to TRBD1. CDR3 length: 17 residues. Germline lookup yields CDR1 MNHEY and CDR2 SMNVEV (reference sequence). V trimming: 6 bases; J trimming: 0 bases; junction bases outside the gene matches: 10. The CDR3 sequence: CASRGIQGRPNTGELFF. CDR3 nucleotides: TGTGCCAGCAGGGGAATACAGGGGCGACCGAACACCGGGGAGCTGTTTTTT.

J is TRBJ2-5 and V is TRBV29-1, with D possibly TRBD1 on 8 matching bases. With 4 bases removed from V and 4 bases from J, the gap between germline ends came to 34 bases. Germline lookup yields CDR1 SQVTM and CDR2 ANQGSEA. This CDR3 region has 20 residues. The CDR3 sequence: CSVVPGQDLNTRGEPETQYF. CDR3 DNA: TGCAGCGTTGTCCCGGGACAGGACCTTAACACCCGGGGGGAGCCAGAGACCCAGTACTTC.

This chain joins TRBV6-5 and TRBJ1-3; D may be TRBD1 (5 bases). The CDR3 has 13 amino acids. V was clipped by 9 bases and J by 2 bases, with 11 bases between them. Germline V lookup: CDR1 MNHEY, CDR2 SVGAGI. DNA for the CDR3: TGTGCCAGTCGGGGGGGGACTGGAAACACCATATATTTT. Its protein product is CASRGGTGNTIYF.

On this clone itself: The sample has other DNA sequences that encode this CDR3 too. The chain carries TRBV19 and TRBJ2-7, with D hard to call. Germline V gene sequence: CDR1 LNHDA, CDR2 SQIVND (reference sequence). V lost 6 bases and J 4 bases, leaving 7 bases between the germline ends. This CDR3 has 11 residues. CDR3 coding DNA: TGTGCCAGTAGCGACGGGTACGAGCAGTACTTC. It codes for CASSDGYEQYF.

The chain is built from TRBV10-3 and TRBJ1-1; no clear D gene. Germline V gene sequence: CDR1 ENHRY, CDR2 SYGVKD. CDR3 length equals 15 residues. V lost 11 bases and J 0 bases, leaving 19 bases between the germline ends. The CDR3 sequence: CAAHSSGLMNTEAFF. The CDR3 DNA reads TGTGCCGCTCATAGTTCAGGACTTATGAACACTGAAGCTTTCTTT.

The chain joins TRBV9 to TRBJ2-1; D uncertain. V dropped 0 bases and J dropped 5 bases, with 15 bases sitting between them. CDR1 and CDR2 (germline): SGDLS, YYNGEE. This CDR3 has 16 residues. The CDR3 spells CASSVVGTPSNNEQFF. The DNA of the CDR3 is TGTGCCAGCAGCGTAGTCGGCACACCATCTAACAATGAGCAGTTCTTC. The variable domain in full, with the rest retrieved from reference TRBV9 and TRBJ2-1, is DSGVTQTPKHLITATGQRVTLRCSPRSGDLSVYWYQQSLDQGLQFLIQYYNGEERAKGNILERFSAQQFPDLHSELNLSSLELGDSALYFCASSVVGTPSNNEQFFGPGTRLTVL.

The chain recombines TRBV7-9 with TRBJ2-7; 11 positions agree with TRBD1. The CDR3 sequence is 15 residues long. The V gene's germline CDR1 is SEHNR and CDR2 FQNEAQ (reference sequence). After removal of 3 bases from V and 4 bases from J, the junction contained 5 bases not matched to a gene. This CDR3 reads CASSFLGTGGYEQYF. The CDR3 nucleotides are TGTGCCAGCAGCTTTTTGGGGACAGGGGGTTACGAGCAGTACTTC.

This chain joins TRBV29-1 and TRBJ2-7; maybe TRBD2 (7 bases). V dropped 4 bases and J dropped 1 base, with 14 bases sitting between them. The CDR3 contains 14 residues. The germline V gene has CDR1 SQVTM and CDR2 ANQGSEA. CDR3 DNA sequence: TGCAGCGTTGTGGGGGGAGGGGGATCCTACGAGCAGTACTTC. Translating it yields CSVVGGGGSYEQYF.

This chain connects TRBV5-4 to TRBJ1-2; perhaps TRBD1 as D (6 bases). Germline V CDR1 and CDR2: SGHNT, YYREEE (reference sequence). Trimming cost V 5 bases and J 6 bases, with 17 bases left between them. CDR3 length: 14 residues. CDR3 protein: CASRSQGSANGYTF. As DNA, the CDR3 is TGTGCCAGCAGATCACAGGGTTCCGCGAATGGCTACACCTTC.

The rearrangement uses TRBV19 and TRBJ2-2; a possible D gene is TRBD2 (5 bases). The CDR3 extends over 15 amino acids. CDR1 is LNHDA and CDR2 is SQIVND in the germline V gene (reference sequence). V lost 1 base, J lost 17 bases, and 23 bases lay in between. The CDR3 nucleotides are TGTGCCAGTAGTATAGTTGAGGTGGGTTCCGGGGAGCCATTTTTT. Residues: CASSIVEVGSGEPFF.

V is TRBV29-1 and J is TRBJ2-7; TRBD2 matches 7 bases. The CDR3 totals 14 residues. The junction had 8 bases not matched to a gene; V was cut back by 4 bases and J by 2 bases. Germline lookup yields CDR1 SQVTM and CDR2 ANQGSEA. CDR3 in amino acids: CSVGYAGETYEQYF. In nucleotides, the CDR3 is TGCAGCGTTGGTTACGCGGGAGAGACCTACGAGCAGTACTTC.

The rearrangement links TRBV5-4 to TRBJ2-7; 7 nucleotides agree with TRBD1. The V gene end was trimmed by 4 bases and the J gene end by 3 bases; junction bases not matched to a gene: 7. CDR3 length: 14 amino acids. Germline assignment: CDR1 SGHNT and CDR2 YYREEE (reference sequence). The DNA for the CDR3 is TGTGCCAGCAGCACCCGGACAGGAGTCTACGAGCAGTACTTC. Its translation is CASSTRTGVYEQYF.

The chain employs TRBV19 and TRBJ2-3; 12 bases fit TRBD2. The CDR3 extends over 16 amino acids. J gave up 2 bases and V 6 bases, and 6 bases lay outside the gene matches. Germline CDR1 and CDR2: LNHDA and SQIVND (reference sequence). In DNA, the CDR3 is TGTGCCAGTAGAAAACTAGCGGGAGGCTACACAGATACGCAGTATTTT. It translates to CASRKLAGGYTDTQYF.

This chain uses TRBV21-1 with TRBJ2-1. TRBV21-1 represents a pseudogene. This CDR3 is built from 13 residues. The CDR3 sequence: CASSKRDYNEQFF. As DNA, the CDR3 is TGTGCCAGCAGCAAAAGGGATTACAATGAGCAGTTCTTC.

This clone appeared once. The chain employs TRBV7-8 and TRBJ1-1, with a possible D match to TRBD1 (5 bases). Germline V CDR1 and CDR2: SGHVS, FQNEAQ. CDR3 size: 14 residues. V lost 4 bases and J 1 base, leaving 10 bases between the germline ends. Here the CDR3 DNA reads TGTGCCAGCAGCTCGGGACCAGAGAACACTGAAGCTTTCTTT. Protein: CASSSGPENTEAFF.

This chain uses TRBV29-1 with TRBJ2-5; TRBD1 aligns across 11 bases. The DNA end is more similar to TRBJ2-7, so the J call may be wrong. The CDR3 extends over 17 amino acids. Germline V gives CDR1 SQVTM, CDR2 ANQGSEA. The CDR3 is CSVEARGDRGYQYEQYF. The CDR3 DNA is TGCAGCGTTGAAGCCAGGGGGGACAGGGGGTACCAATACGAGCAGTACTTC.

The V and J genes are TRBV10-2 and TRBJ2-7; no reliable D call. The CDR3 extends over 12 amino acids. In germline, CDR1 is WSHSY, CDR2 SAAADI. Trimming removed 6 bases from V and 5 bases from J, with 11 bases in between. CDR3 protein: CASSLGPDEQYF. CDR3 nucleotide sequence: TGCGCCAGCAGCCTAGGCCCCGACGAGCAGTACTTC.

This chain links TRBV5-1 with TRBJ2-2; D not resolved. From germline, CDR1 is SGHRS and CDR2 YFSETQ. V shed 4 bases and J shed 0 bases, with 19 bases lying between them. The CDR3 spans 18 residues. CDR3 residues: CASSPRLGQAANTGELFF. Here the CDR3 DNA reads TGCGCCAGCAGCCCTAGGTTAGGGCAGGCCGCGAACACCGGGGAGCTGTTTTTT. Supplemented by reference TRBV5-1 and TRBJ2-2, the full variable domain reads KAGVTQTPRYLIKTRGQQVTLSCSPISGHRSVSWYQQTPGQGLQFLFEYFSETQRNKGNFPGRFSGRQFSNSRSEMNVSTLELGDSALYLCASSPRLGQAANTGELFFGEGSRLTVL.

The chain employs TRBV13 and TRBJ1-2; D ambiguous. The CDR3 totals 12 residues. V lost 0 bases and J 7 bases, leaving 6 bases between the germline ends. Germline V gene lookup returns CDR1 PRHDT and CDR2 FYEKMQ (reference sequence). As DNA, the CDR3 is TGTGCCAGCAGCTTAGGGGGTATTGGCTACACCTTC. Residues: CASSLGGIGYTF. Combining the CDR3 with reference TRBV13 and TRBJ1-2 gives the whole variable domain AAGVIQSPRHLIKEKRETATLKCYPIPRHDTVYWYQQGPGQDPQFLISFYEKMQSDKGSIPDRFSAQQFSDYHSELNMSSLELGDSALYFCASSLGGIGYTFGSGTRLTVV.

The chain recombines TRBV27 with TRBJ2-3, with 10 bases that match TRBD2. This CDR3 is built from 16 residues. V was clipped by 3 bases and J by 2 bases; unmatched bases: 5. CDR1 and CDR2 (germline): MNHEY, SMNVEV (reference sequence). The CDR3: CASSLSSGRNTDTQYF. The CDR3 nucleotides read TGTGCCAGCAGTTTGAGTAGCGGGAGGAACACAGATACGCAGTATTTT.